The 22 T cell receptor beta chains in this list originate from one sample, sequenced in a study of T-cell reconstitution after alpha-beta-depleted transplantation in children. The TCRbeta library was prepared with unique molecular identifiers. MiXCR, applied by TCRdb to the PCR reads, yields one record per CDR3 protein. The data show 250,000 to 300,000 distinct CDR3 sequences, over 9% seen once. Source: PBMCs, taken before TCRalphabeta/CD19-depleted stem cell transplant. All receptors come from a boy younger than two with acute myeloid leukemia, due to receive a stem cell transplant.

Ten or more counts support this clonotype. This chain links TRBV27 with TRBJ2-7; maybe TRBD1 (6 bases). This CDR3 spans 14 amino acids. Germline loops: CDR1 MNHEY, CDR2 SMNVEV (reference sequence). V was trimmed by 2 bases and J by 1 base, leaving 9 bases between them. CDR3: CASSLRGFSYEQYF. The CDR3 nucleotides read TGTGCCAGCAGTTTAAGGGGGTTTTCCTACGAGCAGTACTTC.

In its sample, this clonotype was seen many times. The gene calls are TRBV10-2 and TRBJ1-1, with TRBD1 as a possible D gene (6 bases). Trimming removed 5 bases at V and 6 bases at J, with 19 bases between. CDR1 and CDR2 (germline): WSHSY, SAAADI. The CDR3 consists of 15 residues. The CDR3 DNA reads TGCGCCAGCAGTTCCCCCTACAGGGAAGTTGCTGAAGCTTTCTTT. This sequence encodes CASSSPYREVAEAFF.

This rearrangement joins TRBV7-2 to TRBJ2-7; 8 nucleotides line up with TRBD1. Trimming at V came to 2 bases and at J to 0 bases, leaving 3 bases not matched to a gene. The germline CDR1 and CDR2 sequences are SGHTA and FQGNSA. The length of the CDR3 is 15 residues. DNA for the CDR3: TGTGCCAGCAGCTTACGGGGACAGGCCTCCTACGAGCAGTACTTC. This encodes CASSLRGQASYEQYF. Looking up the rest from reference TRBV7-2 and TRBJ2-7 gives the full variable domain: GAGVSQSPSNKVTEKGKDVELRCDPISGHTALYWYRQSLGQGLEFLIYFQGNSAPDKSGLPSDRFSAERTGGSVSTLTIQRTQQEDSAVYLCASSLRGQASYEQYFGPGTRLTVT.

In this sample, this clonotype turned up many times. The rearrangement uses TRBV20-1 and TRBJ2-7; D unresolved. CDR1 is DFQATT and CDR2 is SNEGSKA in the germline V gene (reference sequence). V gave up 4 bases and J gave up 6 bases, with 10 bases separating them. The CDR3 loop spans 11 amino acids. The CDR3 DNA follows: TGCAGTGCTACCGGGCGTATCGAGCAGTACTTC. This gives the protein CSATGRIEQYF.

This clonotype has ten or more counts. V gene TRBV7-2 combines with J gene TRBJ2-3; tentative D call: TRBD1 (6 bases). V was cut by 5 bases and J by 2 bases, with 14 bases left in between. Germline CDR1 and CDR2: SGHTA and FQGNSA. The CDR3 sequence is 15 residues long. The CDR3 DNA reads as TGTGCCAGCAGCCTCGACAGGTACTTCACAGATACGCAGTATTTT. Translated: CASSLDRYFTDTQYF.

This clonotype was seen ten or more times. The chain links TRBV9 to TRBJ2-1; TRBD2 is a possible D gene (5 bases). The germline CDR1 and CDR2 sequences are SGDLS and YYNGEE. The CDR3 covers 15 residues. Trimming took off 0 bases at V and 3 bases at J, with 10 bases between the two ends. Written as DNA, the CDR3 is TGTGCCAGCAGCGTAGATGGAGGCCGCTACAATGAGCAGTTCTTC. This sequence encodes CASSVDGGRYNEQFF.

This clonotype was picked up a small number of times. The chain couples TRBV11-2 to TRBJ2-2, with D perhaps TRBD2 (6 bases). Trimming removed 5 bases at V and 4 bases at J, with 14 bases between. The germline V gene has CDR1 SGHAT and CDR2 FQNNGV. The CDR3 is 15 amino acids. Here the CDR3 reads CASSPGLPTTGELFF. In nucleotides, the CDR3 is TGTGCCAGCAGCCCGGGACTCCCTACCACCGGGGAGCTGTTTTTT. Filled out from reference TRBV11-2 and TRBJ2-2, the complete variable domain reads EAGVAQSPRYKIIEKRQSVAFWCNPISGHATLYWYQQILGQGPKLLIQFQNNGVVDDSQLPKDRFSAERLKGVDSTLKIQPAKLEDSAVYLCASSPGLPTTGELFFGEGSRLTVL.

Many counts were recorded for this clonotype. The chain joins TRBV20-1 to TRBJ2-7; D ambiguous. Trimming left V 5 bases short and J 2 bases short, with 13 bases between. The CDR3 consists of 13 residues. In germline, CDR1 is DFQATT, CDR2 SNEGSKA (reference sequence). The CDR3 spells CSALMLLTYEQYF. DNA for the CDR3: TGCAGTGCTTTGATGCTCCTTACCTACGAGCAGTACTTC.

This clonotype was counted a few times. This sequence joins TRBV21-1 and TRBJ2-1; TRBD2 reflects the table's D call only, with no check against the DNA. TRBV21-1 is a listed pseudogene. This CDR3 contains 18 residues. The CDR3 bases are TGTGCCAGCAGCAAAGTACGCGCGGGAGGGCCGGAGGACAATGAGCAGTTCTTC. Translating gives CASSKVRAGGPEDNEQFF.

The chain couples TRBV5-1 to TRBJ2-1; D is uncertain. The CDR3 runs to 13 residues. V was clipped by 1 base and J by 7 bases, with 9 bases between them. Germline CDR1 is SGHRS and CDR2 is YFSETQ. CDR3 sequence reads: CASSLSDINEQFF. In DNA, the CDR3 is TGCGCCAGCAGCTTGTCAGATATTAATGAGCAGTTCTTC.

This clonotype was counted between two and nine times. The chain uses TRBV7-2 and TRBJ1-2; 10 positions match TRBD1. This CDR3 has 12 residues. After removal of 4 bases from V and 8 bases from J, the junction contained 1 base not matched to a gene. CDR1 SGHTA and CDR2 FQGNSA come from the germline V gene. The CDR3 nucleotides are TGTGCCAGCAGCTGGACAGGGGGAGGCTACACCTTC. Residues: CASSWTGGGYTF. Using reference TRBV7-2 and TRBJ1-2 for the parts outside the CDR3, the full variable domain is GAGVSQSPSNKVTEKGKDVELRCDPISGHTALYWYRQSLGQGLEFLIYFQGNSAPDKSGLPSDRFSAERTGGSVSTLTIQRTQQEDSAVYLCASSWTGGGYTFGSGTRLTVV.

This clonotype was observed many times. This chain uses TRBV11-2 with TRBJ1-6; D gene unclear. In germline, CDR1 is SGHAT, CDR2 FQNNGV. The CDR3 has 14 amino acids. Between the trimmed V and J ends, which lost 3 bases and 10 bases, there was a span of 13 bases. CDR3 DNA: TGTGCCAGCAGCTTTGGCGGGCTTGGCTCACCCCTCCACTTT. This translates into CASSFGGLGSPLHF.

CDR3 sequence (DNA): TGTGCCAGCAGCCAAGTCGGACTAGCGGGGGGGCATGAGCAGTTCTTC. Encoded protein: CASSQVGLAGGHEQFF. V and J are TRBV3-1 and TRBJ2-1, with 15 positions matching TRBD2. V lost 1 base, J lost 8 bases, and 3 bases stayed unmatched. The length of the CDR3 is 16 residues. Germline-derived CDR1 and CDR2 are LGHDT and YNNKEL (reference sequence).

This clonotype was seen repeatedly, ten times or more. The chain joins TRBV3-1 to TRBJ2-1, with a tentative D call TRBD2 (5 bases). This CDR3 is 13 amino acids long. Between the trimmed V and J ends, which lost 4 bases and 6 bases, there was a span of 10 bases. Germline values: CDR1 LGHDT, CDR2 YNNKEL (reference sequence). The DNA for the CDR3 is TGTGCCAGCAGCCGGACTGGACCCAATGAGCAGTTCTTC. This sequence encodes CASSRTGPNEQFF.

This clonotype was counted at least ten times. This rearrangement joins TRBV20-1 to TRBJ2-7, with TRBD2 as a possible D gene (5 bases). Trimming took 0 bases from V and 2 from J, leaving 23 bases between them. The CDR3 runs 18 residues. Germline loops: CDR1 DFQATT, CDR2 SNEGSKA (reference sequence). CDR3 bases: TGCAGTGCTAGAGATCCCTGGGCCCCAACTAGTCTCCCCTACGAGCAGTACTTC. This gives the protein CSARDPWAPTSLPYEQYF.

This clonotype has a handful of counts. The chain joins TRBV25-1 to TRBJ2-1; TRBD1 matches 7 bases. The CDR3 is 16 amino acids. V was pared by 3 bases and J by 5 bases, with 10 bases of the junction left unmatched. Germline values: CDR1 MGHDK, CDR2 SYGVNS. The CDR3 sequence: CASSELRDSPNNEQFF. The CDR3 DNA follows: TGTGCCAGCAGTGAGCTCCGGGACAGCCCCAACAATGAGCAGTTCTTC.

This clonotype was recorded at least ten times. The chain links TRBV20-1 to TRBJ2-4, with unresolved D. This CDR3 contains 15 residues. Trimming removed 1 base at V and 7 bases at J, with 17 bases between. Per the germline V gene, CDR1 is DFQATT and CDR2 is SNEGSKA (reference sequence). The CDR3 DNA reads TGCAGTGCTAGAGCTCCCTCGGGTTGGAGTAACATTCAGTACTTC. The encoded protein is CSARAPSGWSNIQYF.

As to this clonotype: Since a much larger clone is just one base distant, this may be a read error. This chain joins TRBV6-5 and TRBJ1-2; no firm D call. Germline assignment: CDR1 MNHEY and CDR2 SVGAGI. This CDR3 has 12 amino acids. Trimming removed 8 bases at V and 7 bases at J, with 14 bases between. This CDR3 is CASGWGRCGYTF. For the CDR3, the DNA is TGTGCCAGCGGTTGGGGAAGGTGTGGCTACACCTTC.

The table lists this clonotype with many counts. This chain connects TRBV28 to TRBJ2-5, with 11 bases identical to TRBD1. The CDR3 totals 20 residues. V shed 3 bases and J 0 bases; nucleotides not matched to a gene: 15. Looked up from germline, CDR1 is MDHEN and CDR2 is SYDVKM. The CDR3 region has the DNA TGTGCCAGCAGTTTCGGGGCCCCGGGACAGGGGGTACGGGACCAAGAGACCCAGTACTTC. The encoded protein is CASSFGAPGQGVRDQETQYF.

This clonotype was counted ten times or more. The chain carries TRBV5-5 and TRBJ2-5; 7 bases map to TRBD2. Unmatched junction bases numbered 9, after V lost 1 base and J lost 3 bases. Germline V CDR1 and CDR2: SGHKS, YYEKEE (reference sequence). CDR3 length equals 16 residues. The CDR3 DNA is TGTGCCAGCAGCTTGCCCAGCGGGAACTTGGAAGAGACCCAGTACTTC. This gives the protein CASSLPSGNLEETQYF.

This clonotype was recorded a few times. The chain is built from TRBV7-2 and TRBJ2-5; 7 positions agree with TRBD1. CDR1 and CDR2 (germline): SGHTA, FQGNSA. The trim removed 0 bases at V and 2 bases at J, leaving 12 bases unmatched. CDR3 length: 18 amino acids. The CDR3 sequence: CASSLAPATRGLQETQYF. CDR3 in DNA: TGTGCCAGCAGCTTAGCTCCAGCGACAAGGGGGCTTCAAGAGACCCAGTACTTC.

This clonotype was seen more than once but under ten times. The chain is built from TRBV7-2 and TRBJ1-5; maybe TRBD1 (5 bases). The germline V and J ends were trimmed by 3 bases and 3 bases, with 9 bases remaining between them. The CDR3 is 14 amino acids. Germline V lookup: CDR1 SGHTA, CDR2 FQGNSA. CDR3 amino acids: CASSLRGNNQPQHF. CDR3 DNA: TGTGCCAGCAGCTTGAGGGGAAACAATCAGCCCCAGCATTTT.